The 28 T cell receptor beta chains in this list originate from one sample, sequenced in a study of blood T cell repertoires in COVID-19. Sequenced by immunoSEQ multiplex PCR; TCRdb stores in-frame clones only, minus some. The sample lists under 350,000 clones; around 85% were seen once. The sample comprised peripheral blood. The receptors shown here come from a woman in her 70s with acute or convalescent COVID-19.

The rearrangement uses TRBV5-1 and TRBJ1-6; no definite D call. Germline V gene sequence: CDR1 SGHRS, CDR2 YFSETQ. V shed 0 bases and J shed 7 bases, with 5 bases lying between them. The CDR3 is 13 residues long. The CDR3, as DNA: TGCGCCAGCAGCTTGGATCCGAATTCACCCCTCCACTTT. Translation gives CASSLDPNSPLHF.

The chain carries TRBV19 and TRBJ2-3; the D gene is possibly TRBD2 (6 bases). The CDR3 is 17 amino acids. Per the germline V gene, CDR1 is LNHDA and CDR2 is SQIVND (reference sequence). Trimming removed 4 bases at V and 4 bases at J, with 21 bases between. The CDR3, as DNA: TGTGCCAGTAGTACGTCCCCCTCGCGGGGAGCTCCAGATACGCAGTATTTT. Protein: CASSTSPSRGAPDTQYF.

V gene TRBV20-1 combines with J gene TRBJ1-2, with a tentative D call TRBD1 (5 bases). V was cut by 6 bases and J by 4 bases, with 24 bases left in between. This CDR3 has 16 residues. CDR1 DFQATT and CDR2 SNEGSKA come from the germline V gene (reference sequence). Written as DNA, the CDR3 is TGCAGTGCGAGTGGAGGGGATCGAAGGGAGGTCTATGGCTACACCTTC. Translating it yields CSASGGDRREVYGYTF.

The chain employs TRBV16 and TRBJ1-1, with D unresolved. V was pared by 4 bases and J by 3 bases, with 9 bases between. Germline CDR1 reads KGHSY; CDR2 reads FQNENV. The CDR3 is 13 amino acids. CDR3 sequence: CASSLMAHTEAFF. The CDR3 bases are TGTGCCAGCAGCCTAATGGCCCACACTGAAGCTTTCTTT. The full variable domain, in which reference TRBV16 and TRBJ1-1 provide the parts outside the CDR3, is GEEVAQTPKHLVRGEGQKAKLYCAPIKGHSYVFWYQQVLKNEFKFLISFQNENVFDETGMPKERFSAKCLPNSPCSLEIQATKLEDSAVYFCASSLMAHTEAFFGQGTRLTVV.

V usage is TRBV19 and J usage is TRBJ1-1; D possibly corresponds to TRBD1 (6 bases). V shed 6 bases and J shed 7 bases, with 15 bases lying between them. In germline, CDR1 is LNHDA, CDR2 SQIVND (reference sequence). CDR3 length: 13 amino acids. The CDR3 spells CASRTGPGVEAFF. CDR3 DNA sequence: TGTGCCAGTAGAACAGGGCCTGGGGTTGAAGCTTTCTTT.

This clone has more than one count but fewer than ten. The V and J genes are TRBV5-8 and TRBJ2-5; D perhaps matches TRBD2 (7 bases). This CDR3 contains 14 residues. Germline assignment: CDR1 SGHTS and CDR2 YDEGEE. V lost 0 bases and J lost 7, with 13 bases in between. CDR3 amino acids: CASSLGGGSWTQYF. CDR3 bases: TGTGCCAGCAGCTTGGGGGGGGGCAGTTGGACCCAGTACTTC.

The rearrangement uses TRBV5-1 and TRBJ2-2; D gene uncertain. Germline V gene sequence: CDR1 SGHRS, CDR2 YFSETQ. V lost 4 bases, J lost 1 base, and 5 bases lay in between. The CDR3 spans 13 residues. The DNA for the CDR3 is TGCGCCAGCAGCAACAAGAACACCGGGGAGCTGTTTTTT. Translated, it gives CASSNKNTGELFF.

The chain's CDR3 is CASSLVGTGGEKLFF. The DNA of the CDR3 is TGCGCCAGCAGCTTGGTAGGGACAGGTGGGGAAAAACTGTTTTTT. The chain combines TRBV5-1 with TRBJ1-4; 8 bases match TRBD1. J gave up 8 bases and V 0 bases, and 6 bases lay outside the gene matches. Germline V gives CDR1 SGHRS, CDR2 YFSETQ. The CDR3 runs to 15 residues.

In DNA, the CDR3 is TGTGCCAGCAGCGCTACCGGGACAGTGAAGGGAGATACGCAGTATTTT. Translating it yields CASSATGTVKGDTQYF. The chain is built from TRBV2 and TRBJ2-3, with 7 bases that match TRBD1. CDR3 length: 16 amino acids. Trimming cost V 6 bases and J 5 bases; bases outside gene matches: 14. Germline values: CDR1 SNHLY, CDR2 FYNNEI.

The chain combines TRBV18 with TRBJ2-1; D might be TRBD2 (6 bases). V was trimmed by 2 bases and J by 1 base, leaving 9 bases between them. The CDR3 has 15 amino acids. The germline CDR1 and CDR2 sequences are KGHSH and LQKENI. The DNA of the CDR3 is TGTGCCAGCTCACCAGGGGGGAATTCCTACAATGAGCAGTTCTTC. The encoded protein is CASSPGGNSYNEQFF.

This clone was recorded only once. J is TRBJ2-6 and V is TRBV12-3 or TRBV12-4, with no clear D. Between the trimmed V and J ends, which lost 3 bases and 3 bases, there was a span of 3 bases. This CDR3 has 13 amino acids. In nucleotides, the CDR3 is TGTGCCAGCAGTTTGAGTGGGGCCAACGTCCTGACTTTC. It encodes CASSLSGANVLTF.

This chain uses TRBV5-5 with TRBJ1-3; TRBD1 is a possible D gene (5 bases). The CDR3 runs 13 residues. V lost 1 base, J lost 7 bases, and 9 bases lay in between. The germline gives CDR1 SGHKS, CDR2 YYEKEE (reference sequence). The CDR3 loop reads CASSLTGSNTIYF. CDR3 nucleotide sequence: TGTGCCAGCAGCTTGACAGGCTCTAACACCATATATTTT.

The chain is built from TRBV9 and TRBJ1-2, with D unresolved. Per germline, CDR1 SGDLS and CDR2 YYNGEE. This CDR3 has 15 amino acids. V lost 0 bases to trimming and J lost 0 bases, with 9 bases between them. The CDR3, as DNA: TGTGCCAGCAGCGTAGGAGGAGCATCTAACTATGGCTACACCTTC. Its protein is CASSVGGASNYGYTF.

The gene calls are TRBV5-1 and TRBJ2-5; 8 nucleotides agree with TRBD1. J gave up 5 bases and V 0 bases, and 9 bases lay outside the gene matches. The CDR3 spans 16 residues. Per germline, CDR1 SGHRS and CDR2 YFSETQ. In DNA, the CDR3 is TGCGCCAGCAGCTTGGCCGGGGACAGGTTAGGGGAGACCCAGTACTTC. It yields the protein CASSLAGDRLGETQYF. Looking up the rest from reference TRBV5-1 and TRBJ2-5 gives the full variable domain: KAGVTQTPRYLIKTRGQQVTLSCSPISGHRSVSWYQQTPGQGLQFLFEYFSETQRNKGNFPGRFSGRQFSNSRSEMNVSTLELGDSALYLCASSLAGDRLGETQYFGPGTRLLVL.

The chain recombines TRBV5-1 with TRBJ2-2, with D tentatively TRBD2 (6 bases). Deletions cut 4 bases from V and 6 bases from J, with 10 bases between. The CDR3 is 13 residues long. The germline gives CDR1 SGHRS, CDR2 YFSETQ. The CDR3 loop reads CASSPGDPGELFF. The CDR3 region has the DNA TGCGCCAGCAGCCCGGGGGACCCCGGGGAGCTGTTTTTT.

The chain couples TRBV13 to TRBJ2-1, with 8 bases that match TRBD1. Trimming removed 3 bases from V and 3 bases from J; junction bases left unmatched: 4. Germline assignment: CDR1 PRHDT and CDR2 FYEKMQ (reference sequence). This CDR3 spans 15 amino acids. The CDR3 DNA is TGTGCCAGCAGCTTGGTGGGACAGGTCTACAATGAGCAGTTCTTC. Amino acid sequence: CASSLVGQVYNEQFF.

The chain has TRBV25-1 and TRBJ1-1; 7 nucleotides match TRBD1. CDR1 and CDR2 from the germline V gene are MGHDK and SYGVNS. V dropped 7 bases and J dropped 0; count of bases not matched to a gene: 11. The CDR3 extends over 16 amino acids. CDR3 region: CASIGKPTGLNTEAFF. In DNA form, the CDR3 reads TGTGCCAGCATCGGGAAACCGACAGGGCTGAACACTGAAGCTTTCTTT.

The chain combines TRBV28 with TRBJ2-5; 7 nucleotides match TRBD1. The V gene's germline CDR1 is MDHEN and CDR2 SYDVKM. V lost 7 bases, J lost 4 bases, and 9 bases stayed unmatched. The CDR3 is 14 residues long. This CDR3 is CASTDRARVETQYF. CDR3 in DNA: TGTGCCAGCACAGACAGGGCCCGGGTAGAGACCCAGTACTTC.

This chain links TRBV12-3 or TRBV12-4 with TRBJ2-7, with D hard to call. V was cut by 1 base and J by 0 bases, with 4 bases left in between. The CDR3 extends over 13 amino acids. CDR3 in DNA: TGTGCCAGCAGTTTAGGGGCCTCCTACGAGCAGTACTTC. Translation: CASSLGASYEQYF.

The chain combines TRBV24-1 with TRBJ2-5, with 12 bases fitting TRBD1. The CDR3 consists of 15 residues. V lost 5 bases and J lost 1; bases outside the gene matches: 1. Per the germline V gene, CDR1 is KGHDR and CDR2 is SFDVKD. The CDR3 sequence: CATSGGQGAQETQYF. The CDR3 coding sequence is TGTGCCACCAGTGGGGGACAGGGGGCCCAAGAGACCCAGTACTTC.

This chain links TRBV5-8 with TRBJ2-1; TRBD2 agrees at 13 bases. The CDR3 is 18 amino acids. V trimming: 2 bases; J trimming: 0 bases; junction bases outside the gene matches: 5. Germline CDR1 SGHTS, CDR2 YDEGEE. DNA of the CDR3: TGTGCCAGCAGCTTAGGGACTAGCGGGACAAGCTCCTACAATGAGCAGTTCTTC. Protein product: CASSLGTSGTSSYNEQFF.

This clone was seen just once. The chain employs TRBV5-4 and TRBJ2-4; 7 nucleotides align to TRBD1. Germline lookup yields CDR1 SGHNT and CDR2 YYREEE (reference sequence). This CDR3 comprises 15 residues. The V gene end was trimmed by 4 bases and the J gene end by 15 bases; junction bases not matched to a gene: 19. CDR3 in DNA: TGTGCCAGCAGCCCCTCGCAGGGACAGCTTACTTCCCGGTACTTC. Protein product: CASSPSQGQLTSRYF.

This clone was seen ten or more times. The V call is TRBV5-5, the J call TRBJ2-7, with D perhaps matching TRBD1 (6 bases). The length of the CDR3 is 13 residues. The germline CDR1 and CDR2 sequences are SGHKS and YYEKEE (reference sequence). Deletions cut 3 bases from V and 1 base from J, with 8 bases between. DNA for the CDR3: TGTGCCAGCAGCTGGCAGGGGTCCTACGAGCAGTACTTC. Translation: CASSWQGSYEQYF.

The chain combines TRBV23-1 with TRBJ1-5, with 8 bases fitting TRBD1. TRBV23-1 qualifies as an ORF whose function is uncertain. This CDR3 has 14 amino acids. Germline trimming cut 6 bases from V and 4 bases from J; bases unmatched to any gene: 5. CDR3 sequence: CASSSGTGNQPQHF. DNA of the CDR3: TGCGCCAGCAGCTCCGGGACAGGAAATCAGCCCCAGCATTTT.

The chain joins TRBV7-8 to TRBJ2-7, with a tentative D call TRBD1 (5 bases). This CDR3 is built from 13 residues. V was trimmed by 5 bases and J by 3 bases, leaving 11 bases between them. Germline values: CDR1 SGHVS, CDR2 FQNEAQ. CDR3 coding DNA: TGTGCCAGCAGCCCGACAGTACGCTACGAGCAGTACTTC. It yields the protein CASSPTVRYEQYF.

The rearrangement uses TRBV6-5 and TRBJ1-2; possibly TRBD1 for D (5 bases). Looked up from germline, CDR1 is MNHEY and CDR2 is SVGAGI. The CDR3 loop spans 14 amino acids. V was clipped by 6 bases and J by 6 bases, with 17 bases between them. The CDR3: CASSHADSPNGYTF. DNA for the CDR3: TGTGCCAGCAGCCACGCCGACAGCCCTAATGGCTACACCTTC.

The chain uses TRBV6-5 and TRBJ1-1; D remains ambiguous. Trimming removed 5 bases at V and 2 bases at J, with 9 bases between. The CDR3 length is 13 residues. In germline, CDR1 is MNHEY, CDR2 SVGAGI. The CDR3 nucleotides are TGTGCCAGCAGTCGTAACAGAAACACTGAAGCTTTCTTT. Protein: CASSRNRNTEAFF.

This chain uses TRBV4-1 with TRBJ2-5; 10 bases align to TRBD2. The CDR3 spans 16 residues. CDR1 is MGHRA, CDR2 YSYEKL, per germline. V gave up 3 bases and J gave up 4 bases; unmatched junction bases: 8. In DNA form, the CDR3 reads TGCGCCAGCAGCCAGCGGACTAGCGGCGTGGGAGAGACCCAGTACTTC. Its translation is CASSQRTSGVGETQYF.